What follows are 24 T cell receptor beta chains derived from one specimen sequenced in a study of ipilimumab plus nivolumab after autologous stem cell transplantation. Profiled with immunoSEQ multiplex PCR; TCRdb holds only in-frame clones, not every one. The sample includes roughly 12,000 clones, about 75% of them seen just once. Sequenced here: PBMCs, sampled in a trial of ipilimumab plus nivolumab as post-transplant consolidation. The receptor set was obtained from a male donor with multiple myeloma.

The chain joins TRBV7-9 to TRBJ1-1; D not certain. The CDR3 covers 12 residues. V was cut by 5 bases and J by 4 bases, with 8 bases left in between. Germline CDR1 is SEHNR and CDR2 is FQNEAQ (reference sequence). For the CDR3, the DNA is TGTGCCAGCAGCCCTCGAGTCACTGAAGCTTTCTTT. Its translation: CASSPRVTEAFF.

This clone was seen only a few times. The chain carries TRBV4-1 and TRBJ2-7; possibly TRBD2 for D (5 bases). This CDR3 contains 14 residues. V was cut by 4 bases and J by 0 bases, with 10 bases left in between. Germline V gene lookup returns CDR1 MGHRA and CDR2 YSYEKL. The CDR3 reads CASSPERFSYEQYF. CDR3 DNA: TGCGCCAGCAGCCCAGAGCGGTTCTCCTACGAGCAGTACTTC.

The chain combines TRBV6-5 with TRBJ1-5; D is undetermined. V shed 5 bases and J shed 0 bases, with 8 bases lying between them. The length of the CDR3 is 14 residues. Germline assignment: CDR1 MNHEY and CDR2 SVGAGI. The CDR3 DNA sequence: TGTGCCAGCAGTAGACCCTCTAGCAATCAGCCCCAGCATTTT. Translating gives CASSRPSSNQPQHF.

The V and J genes are TRBV6-1 and TRBJ2-7; 9 positions agree with TRBD1. Germline CDR1 and CDR2: MNHNS and SASEGT. J lost 3 bases, V lost 11 bases, and 2 bases had no gene match. This CDR3 comprises 11 residues. The CDR3 coding sequence is TGTGCCGAGGGACAGGGCTACGAGCAGTACTTC. Protein sequence: CAEGQGYEQYF.

The rearrangement links TRBV2 to TRBJ1-5; tentative D call: TRBD1 (6 bases). The CDR3 covers 16 residues. The V gene lost 0 bases and the J gene lost 5 bases, with 14 bases spanning the gap. Germline V lookup: CDR1 SNHLY, CDR2 FYNNEI. The DNA for the CDR3 is TGTGCCAGCAGTGAAGCGAGAAAGGGGGGTGATCAGCCCCAGCATTTT. It is translated as CASSEARKGGDQPQHF.

The rearrangement links TRBV18 to TRBJ2-5; D not certain. Germline V gives CDR1 KGHSH, CDR2 LQKENI. The CDR3 contains 14 residues. V lost 0 bases and J 1 base, leaving 6 bases between the germline ends. CDR3 DNA: TGTGCCAGCTCACCACCGGCTCTCCAAGAGACCCAGTACTTC. The encoded protein is CASSPPALQETQYF.

The chain employs TRBV10-3 and TRBJ2-7, with D perhaps matching TRBD2 (5 bases). The CDR3 extends over 12 amino acids. V gave up 7 bases and J gave up 10 bases, with 17 bases separating them. Per the germline V gene, CDR1 is ENHRY and CDR2 is SYGVKD. CDR3 amino acids: CAITDGRGFQYF. The DNA for the CDR3 is TGTGCCATCACCGACGGTAGAGGGTTCCAGTACTTC.

This chain joins TRBV5-1 and TRBJ1-2; D not resolved. The CDR3 has 15 residues. The germline CDR1 and CDR2 sequences are SGHRS and YFSETQ. V lost 0 bases and J lost 1, with 10 bases in between. CDR3 in DNA: TGCGCCAGCAGCTTGGTAGCCGGGAATAACTATGGCTACACCTTC. It encodes CASSLVAGNNYGYTF. The full variable domain, in which reference TRBV5-1 and TRBJ1-2 provide the parts outside the CDR3, is KAGVTQTPRYLIKTRGQQVTLSCSPISGHRSVSWYQQTPGQGLQFLFEYFSETQRNKGNFPGRFSGRQFSNSRSEMNVSTLELGDSALYLCASSLVAGNNYGYTFGSGTRLTVV.

This clone appeared a single time. This chain joins TRBV5-4 and TRBJ2-2; TRBD2 agrees at 12 bases. The CDR3 covers 18 residues. V shed 2 bases and J 6 bases; nucleotides not matched to a gene: 11. Looked up from germline, CDR1 is SGHNT and CDR2 is YYREEE (reference sequence). CDR3 in DNA: TGTGCCAGCAGCTTCCCCCCACTAGCGGGGGGCGGCGCCGGGGAGCTGTTTTTT. This gives the protein CASSFPPLAGGGAGELFF.

The chain combines TRBV30 with TRBJ2-7; 8 bases are shared with TRBD1. This CDR3 has 14 residues. V was clipped by 5 bases and J by 0 bases; unmatched bases: 6. Germline values: CDR1 GTSNPN, CDR2 SVGIG (reference sequence). The CDR3 DNA sequence: TGTGCCTGGGTGCGACAGGGGAGCTCCTACGAGCAGTACTTC. This sequence encodes CAWVRQGSSYEQYF.

The V and J genes are TRBV7-9 and TRBJ1-1, with D hard to call. This CDR3 contains 13 residues. Deletions cut 5 bases from V and 5 bases from J, with 12 bases between. Germline V gene sequence: CDR1 SEHNR, CDR2 FQNEAQ (reference sequence). The CDR3 DNA follows: TGTGCCAGCAGCGGGCGGGGAGGAACTGAAGCTTTCTTT. Translation gives CASSGRGGTEAFF.

V usage is TRBV6-1 and J usage is TRBJ1-2, with a weak D call TRBD1 (6 bases). CDR1 and CDR2 from the germline V gene are MNHNS and SASEGT. V gave up 5 bases and J gave up 4 bases, with 14 bases separating them. The CDR3 runs 14 residues. The CDR3 DNA sequence: TGTGCCAGCAGTATGGGGGGGACAACCTATGGCTACACCTTC. This codes for CASSMGGTTYGYTF.

The CDR3 protein is CASSLAGGMNTGELFF. CDR3 in DNA: TGTGCCAGCAGCTTAGCGGGGGGTATGAACACCGGGGAGCTGTTTTTT. This rearrangement joins TRBV7-3 to TRBJ2-2; TRBD2 matches 8 bases. J lost 1 base, V lost 2 bases, and 3 bases had no gene match. The CDR3 has 16 amino acids. Germline V gene data show CDR1 as SGHTA and CDR2 as FQGTGA.

This sequence joins TRBV6-5 and TRBJ2-7; D gene unclear. V was pared by 0 bases and J by 5 bases, with 8 bases between. Germline V gene data show CDR1 as MNHEY and CDR2 as SVGAGI. The CDR3 covers 13 residues. The CDR3 DNA is TGTGCCAGCAGTTACTCGATGGCAGACGAGCAGTACTTC. Translating it yields CASSYSMADEQYF.

The chain links TRBV6-5 to TRBJ2-3; 9 nucleotides line up with TRBD2. CDR1 and CDR2 (germline): MNHEY, SVGAGI. V lost 0 bases to trimming and J lost 9 bases; unmatched junction nucleotides: 10. CDR3 size: 16 residues. CDR3 loop: CASSYSGRRGGETQYF. In DNA, the CDR3 is TGTGCCAGCAGTTACTCTGGCCGGCGGGGGGGAGAGACGCAGTATTTT.

The rearrangement uses TRBV5-4 and TRBJ2-3; TRBD2 matches at 15 bases. Germline loops: CDR1 SGHNT, CDR2 YYREEE (reference sequence). Unmatched junction bases numbered 2, after V lost 0 bases and J lost 6 bases. The CDR3 runs 16 residues. The CDR3 is CASSLGTSGGVDTQYF. In nucleotides, the CDR3 is TGTGCCAGCAGCTTGGGGACTAGCGGGGGGGTCGATACGCAGTATTTT. Filled out from reference TRBV5-4 and TRBJ2-3, the complete variable domain reads ETGVTQSPTHLIKTRGQQVTLRCSSQSGHNTVSWYQQALGQGPQFIFQYYREEENGRGNFPPRFSGLQFPNYSSELNVNALELDDSALYLCASSLGTSGGVDTQYFGPGTRLTVL.

The chain employs TRBV29-1 and TRBJ1-5; the D gene is possibly TRBD1 (5 bases). This CDR3 comprises 14 residues. V was pared by 4 bases and J by 6 bases, with 16 bases between. Germline V gene sequence: CDR1 SQVTM, CDR2 ANQGSEA. This CDR3 is CSVAPQGSGQPQHF. The CDR3 bases are TGCAGCGTTGCACCGCAGGGCAGTGGTCAGCCCCAGCATTTT. Full variable domain (rest looked up from reference TRBV29-1 and TRBJ1-5): SAVISQKPSRDICQRGTSLTIQCQVDSQVTMMFWYRQQPGQSLTLIATANQGSEATYESGFVIDKFPISRPNLTFSTLTVSNMSPEDSSIYLCSVAPQGSGQPQHFGDGTRLSIL.

The genes are TRBV6-9 and TRBJ2-5; weak D call: TRBD2 (5 bases). The CDR3 loop spans 11 amino acids. V lost 7 bases, J lost 4 bases, and 7 bases lay in between. The germline V gene encodes CDR1 MNHGY and CDR2 SVAAGI. The CDR3 reads CASIRGETQYF. CDR3 nucleotides: TGTGCCAGCATACGGGGAGAGACCCAGTACTTC.

The rearrangement joins TRBV7-6 to TRBJ2-1; D is possibly TRBD2 (6 bases). V lost 5 bases and J lost 6, with 11 bases in between. Per the germline V gene, CDR1 is SGHVS and CDR2 is FNYEAQ. The CDR3 extends over 13 amino acids. CDR3 loop: CASSTGTFNEQFF. The CDR3 region has the DNA TGTGCCAGCAGCACGGGGACTTTCAATGAGCAGTTCTTC.

The chain couples TRBV4-2 to TRBJ1-4; perhaps TRBD1 as D (5 bases). Trimming shortened V by 1 base and J by 7 bases, and 13 bases separated the two germline ends. Germline-derived CDR1 and CDR2 are LGHNA and YNFKEQ. This CDR3 comprises 15 residues. The CDR3 DNA reads TGTGCCAGCAGCCAAGCCCGCAGGGTTGTTGAAAAACTGTTTTTT. It codes for CASSQARRVVEKLFF.

The chain couples TRBV4-1 to TRBJ2-2, with TRBD1 as a possible D gene (6 bases). The CDR3 length is 15 residues. V was clipped by 2 bases and J by 0 bases, with 7 bases between them. Germline loops: CDR1 MGHRA, CDR2 YSYEKL. The CDR3 spells CASSQNRANTGELFF. CDR3 in DNA: TGCGCCAGCAGCCAAAACAGGGCGAACACCGGGGAGCTGTTTTTT.

The chain employs TRBV29-1 and TRBJ1-1, with D tentatively TRBD1 (6 bases). V shed 6 bases and J shed 6 bases, with 20 bases lying between them. The CDR3 is 14 residues long. In germline, CDR1 is SQVTM, CDR2 ANQGSEA. CDR3 nucleotides: TGCAGCGTCGCGCCACAGGGCTGGAGCGCTGAAGCTTTCTTT. This sequence encodes CSVAPQGWSAEAFF.

V is TRBV6-1 and J is TRBJ1-1, with D tentatively TRBD1 (6 bases). Germline V gene lookup returns CDR1 MNHNS and CDR2 SASEGT. The V gene lost 11 bases and the J gene lost 5 bases, with 12 bases spanning the gap. The CDR3 consists of 11 residues. CDR3 sequence (DNA): TGTGCCCACTTAAGGGGGACTGAAGCTTTCTTT. It is translated as CAHLRGTEAFF.

With regard to this clone: Germline and junction disagree at one end, which may indicate a read error. V and J are TRBV6-5 and TRBJ1-1; D is unclear. The CDR3 runs to 13 residues. Germline V lookup: CDR1 MNHEY, CDR2 SVGAGI. The CDR3 DNA follows: TGTGCCATCAGTGAGTCTGTGGTTACTGAAGCTTTCTTT. It is translated as CAISESVVTEAFF.